A single sample is the source of the 24 T cell receptor beta chains below, sequenced in a study of CD8 T cells in ankylosing spondylitis. These TCRs are of unknown antigen specificity. TCRdb reanalysed the 5' RACE reads using MiXCR and keeps one entry per CDR3 protein. The sample holds a few hundred thousand distinct CDR3 sequences, around 19% seen once. General study results and limits: Fewer than ten highly homologous variants made up a TCR beta motif, and this motif appeared characteristic of ankylosing spondylitis blood.

Sample: blood, either unsorted or a sorted T cell fraction (not recorded which). The receptors come from a male donor with ankylosing spondylitis.

This clonotype has just a few counts. The chain joins TRBV29-1 to TRBJ2-7; TRBD2 matches 12 bases. This CDR3 has 14 residues. V gave up 4 bases and J gave up 2 bases; unmatched junction bases: 3. Germline V gene data show CDR1 as SQVTM and CDR2 as ANQGSEA. The CDR3 DNA reads TGCAGCGTTGTCCGGACTAGCGGGGCCTACGAGCAGTACTTC. This translates into CSVVRTSGAYEQYF.

The chain links TRBV14 to TRBJ2-2; D is unclear. The CDR3 consists of 18 residues. Trimming left V 3 bases short and J 6 bases short, with 23 bases between. In germline, CDR1 is SGHDN, CDR2 FVKESK. Here the CDR3 DNA reads TGTGCCAGCAGCCAGGTTATCGGGTCGAGTCGGTGGGCCGGGGAGCTGTTTTTT. Its translation is CASSQVIGSSRWAGELFF. The complete variable domain, with remaining parts taken from reference TRBV14 and TRBJ2-2, reads EAGVTQFPSHSVIEKGQTVTLRCDPISGHDNLYWYRRVMGKEIKFLLHFVKESKQDESGMPNNRFLAERTGGTYSTLKVQPAELEDSGVYFCASSQVIGSSRWAGELFFGEGSRLTVL.

This CDR3 is CATSRDFRLTLSGANVLTF. For the CDR3, the DNA is TGTGCCACCAGCAGAGATTTCCGCCTGACACTCTCTGGGGCCAACGTCCTGACTTTC. The rearrangement joins TRBV15 to TRBJ2-6; D is unresolved. V was clipped by 0 bases and J by 0 bases, with 15 bases between them. The CDR3 sequence is 19 residues long. Germline-derived CDR1 and CDR2 are LNHNV and YYDKDF (reference sequence).

The V gene is TRBV15, the J gene TRBJ1-1; 7 nucleotides align to TRBD1. The CDR3 length is 17 residues. Trimming at V came to 1 base and at J to 4 bases, leaving 12 bases not matched to a gene. Germline-derived CDR1 and CDR2 are LNHNV and YYDKDF (reference sequence). The CDR3 sequence: CATSRVLRTGESTEAFF. DNA of the CDR3: TGTGCCACCAGCAGAGTTCTTCGGACAGGAGAGAGCACTGAAGCTTTCTTT.

The rearrangement links TRBV4-2 to TRBJ2-3, with 14 bases matching TRBD2. The CDR3 is 20 residues long. Trimming removed 0 bases from V and 5 bases from J; junction bases left unmatched: 13. From germline, CDR1 is LGHNA and CDR2 YNFKEQ. Here the CDR3 reads CASSQDQFVGTSGGRDTQYF. CDR3 DNA: TGTGCCAGCAGCCAAGATCAATTTGTAGGGACTAGCGGGGGAAGAGATACGCAGTATTTT.

This clonotype was detected only a few times. The V and J genes are TRBV7-8 and TRBJ2-7; TRBD1 aligns across 9 bases. V lost 5 bases and J lost 1; bases outside the gene matches: 9. There are 16 residues in the CDR3. CDR1 and CDR2 from the germline V gene are SGHVS and FQNEAQ. The CDR3 sequence is CASSPGQGPNSYEQYF. DNA of the CDR3: TGTGCCAGCAGCCCCGGACAGGGGCCTAATTCCTACGAGCAGTACTTC.

This clonotype was detected a few times. V and J are TRBV3-1 and TRBJ2-4; no definite D call. Germline V CDR1 and CDR2: LGHDT, YNNKEL (reference sequence). The V end was cut by 2 bases, the J end by 0 bases, with 11 bases between. CDR3 size: 16 residues. The chain's CDR3 is CASSQHDTLAKNIQYF. CDR3 nucleotides: TGTGCCAGCAGCCAACATGACACTTTAGCCAAAAACATTCAGTACTTC.

This clonotype was observed a handful of times. The rearrangement uses TRBV4-3 and TRBJ2-7, with D perhaps TRBD2 (6 bases). Trimming stripped 5 bases from V and 7 bases from J, with 18 bases between. CDR3 length: 14 residues. Germline loops: CDR1 LGHNA, CDR2 YSLEER. As DNA, the CDR3 is TGCGCCAGCAGCAGCCACGTTGGTGGGGGGGAGCAGTACTTC. Translated, it gives CASSSHVGGGEQYF.

The CDR3 coding sequence is TGCGCCAGCAGCTTCGGACAGTCCGACGAGCAGTACTTC. Protein product: CASSFGQSDEQYF. The V call is TRBV5-1, the J call TRBJ2-7; D is perhaps TRBD1 (6 bases). This CDR3 is built from 13 residues. The germline V gene encodes CDR1 SGHRS and CDR2 YFSETQ. Between the trimmed V and J ends, which lost 2 bases and 5 bases, there was a span of 11 bases.

This clonotype has only a few counts. V usage is TRBV4-2 and J usage is TRBJ2-5; 9 bases line up with TRBD2. After removal of 5 bases from V and 0 bases from J, the junction contained 4 bases not matched to a gene. CDR1 is LGHNA and CDR2 is YNFKEQ in the germline V gene. The CDR3 totals 15 residues. CDR3 nucleotides: TGTGCCAGCAGCGGCGAGCGGGGGGACCAAGAGACCCAGTACTTC. The encoded protein is CASSGERGDQETQYF.

The chain carries TRBV3-1 and TRBJ2-2; D call uncertain. V shed 4 bases and J shed 8 bases, with 14 bases lying between them. CDR3 length: 14 amino acids. Germline CDR1 and CDR2: LGHDT and YNNKEL (reference sequence). The CDR3 here is CASSLYPTEGELFF. The CDR3 DNA follows: TGTGCCAGCAGCCTATATCCAACGGAGGGGGAGCTGTTTTTT.

CDR3 bases: TGTGCCAGCAGTTTAGACAGGGGGCCCCAAGAGACCCAGTACTTC. Translation: CASSLDRGPQETQYF. The chain is built from TRBV12-3 or TRBV12-4 and TRBJ2-5; 9 nucleotides agree with TRBD1. CDR3 length equals 15 residues. V lost 1 base and J lost 1; bases outside the gene matches: 1.

The V call is TRBV4-1, the J call TRBJ1-1; tentatively, D is TRBD1 (5 bases). The CDR3 length is 16 residues. The germline V gene encodes CDR1 MGHRA and CDR2 YSYEKL. The germline V and J ends were trimmed by 0 bases and 3 bases, with 14 bases remaining between them. The CDR3 region has the DNA TGCGCCAGCAGCCAAGATTTCGCCAGGGCGGACACTGAAGCTTTCTTT. The encoded protein is CASSQDFARADTEAFF.

This clonotype appeared a few times. The chain employs TRBV12-3 or TRBV12-4 and TRBJ1-1, with TRBD1 matching 8 bases. CDR3 length: 15 residues. V was pared by 5 bases and J by 5 bases, with 10 bases of the junction left unmatched. The CDR3 bases are TGTGCCAGCAGTCCCCGGGACAGGCTGTGGACTGAAGCTTTCTTT. Its protein is CASSPRDRLWTEAFF.

This sequence joins TRBV20-1 and TRBJ1-4, with D possibly matching TRBD1 (6 bases). This CDR3 is 15 amino acids long. Germline V gene data show CDR1 as DFQATT and CDR2 as SNEGSKA (reference sequence). Between the trimmed V and J ends, which lost 5 bases and 3 bases, there was a span of 16 bases. The CDR3 sequence is CSASEGVGSNEKLFF. DNA for the CDR3: TGCAGTGCTTCCGAGGGGGTCGGGTCTAATGAAAAACTGTTTTTT.

This chain joins TRBV20-1 and TRBJ2-3; perhaps TRBD2 as D (6 bases). Germline CDR1 reads DFQATT; CDR2 reads SNEGSKA (reference sequence). The CDR3 totals 14 residues. Trimming shortened V by 8 bases and J by 6 bases, and 21 bases separated the two germline ends. The CDR3 protein is CSSNLAHGGDTQYF. CDR3 nucleotide sequence: TGCAGTTCAAACTTAGCGCACGGAGGGGATACGCAGTATTTT.

This clonotype has just a few counts. The rearrangement uses TRBV28 and TRBJ2-7; TRBD2 matches at 9 bases. The CDR3 spans 16 residues. Germline trimming cut 3 bases from V and 3 bases from J; bases unmatched to any gene: 9. Germline values: CDR1 MDHEN, CDR2 SYDVKM. In DNA form, the CDR3 reads TGTGCCAGCAGTTTGAAGTCGTCTAGCGGGAACTACGAGCAGTACTTC. Its translation: CASSLKSSSGNYEQYF. The full variable domain, its missing parts supplied by reference TRBV28 and TRBJ2-7, is DVKVTQSSRYLVKRTGEKVFLECVQDMDHENMFWYRQDPGLGLRLIYFSYDVKMKEKGDIPEGYSVSREKKERFSLILESASTNQTSMYLCASSLKSSSGNYEQYFGPGTRLTVT.

The V call is TRBV7-9, the J call TRBJ1-4; TRBD1 agrees at 7 bases. V dropped 4 bases and J dropped 6; count of bases not matched to a gene: 8. Per the germline V gene, CDR1 is SEHNR and CDR2 is FQNEAQ (reference sequence). CDR3 length equals 15 residues. The CDR3 sequence: CASSSYDRVDEKLFF. CDR3 nucleotides: TGTGCCAGCAGCTCATACGACAGGGTTGATGAAAAACTGTTTTTT.

This CDR3 is CASSLETSGMGSEQFF. The CDR3 bases are TGTGCCAGCAGCTTAGAGACTAGCGGGATGGGATCTGAGCAGTTCTTC. The genes are TRBV7-6 and TRBJ2-1, with 11 bases aligning to TRBD2. The germline V gene encodes CDR1 SGHVS and CDR2 FNYEAQ. J gave up 9 bases and V 1 base, and 8 bases lay outside the gene matches. The CDR3 consists of 16 residues. Full variable domain (missing parts from reference TRBV7-6 and TRBJ2-1): GAGVSQSPRYKVTKRGQDVALRCDPISGHVSLYWYRQALGQGPEFLTYFNYEAQQDKSGLPNDRFSAERPEGSISTLTIQRTEQRDSAMYRCASSLETSGMGSEQFFGPGTRLTVL.

The chain combines TRBV29-1 with TRBJ2-3; 10 nucleotides agree with TRBD2. The CDR3 extends over 15 amino acids. The J segment lost 1 base and the V segment lost 4 bases, leaving 5 bases of the junction unmatched. In germline, CDR1 is SQVTM, CDR2 ANQGSEA. CDR3 sequence (DNA): TGCAGCGTTGCACACACTAGCGGGGGCACAGATACGCAGTATTTT. It specifies CSVAHTSGGTDTQYF.

This clonotype was counted only a few times. The chain employs TRBV12-3 or TRBV12-4 and TRBJ1-5; D call uncertain. CDR3 length: 14 residues. V lost 1 base, J lost 7 bases, and 11 bases lay in between. CDR3 DNA: TGTGCCAGCAGTTTAGGTACGGGGTCCCAGCCCCAGCATTTT. It encodes CASSLGTGSQPQHF.

This clonotype has a handful of counts. The chain recombines TRBV29-1 with TRBJ2-1, with D possibly matching TRBD2 (7 bases). Looked up from germline, CDR1 is SQVTM and CDR2 is ANQGSEA. The V and J ends lost 3 bases and 7 bases respectively, with 16 bases between them. The CDR3 spans 14 residues. The CDR3 region has the DNA TGCAGCGTTGAGGGGGGGGCGCACGGGAATGAGCAGTTCTTC. As protein: CSVEGGAHGNEQFF.

This clonotype appeared a few times. J is TRBJ2-1 and V is TRBV4-2, with D hard to call. Germline V gives CDR1 LGHNA, CDR2 YNFKEQ. The CDR3 is 13 amino acids. Trimming took off 1 base at V and 8 bases at J, with 9 bases between the two ends. Here the CDR3 reads CASSQVAPHEQFF. The CDR3 coding sequence is TGTGCCAGCAGCCAAGTGGCCCCACATGAGCAGTTCTTC.

The genes are TRBV28 and TRBJ2-1; 11 nucleotides match TRBD2. CDR1 and CDR2 from the germline V gene are MDHEN and SYDVKM. The V segment lost 4 bases and the J segment 5 bases; nucleotides outside the gene matches: 7. This CDR3 spans 16 amino acids. The CDR3 DNA reads TGTGCCAGCAGTTCCCAACTAGCGGGAGTCGACAATGAGCAGTTCTTC. This codes for CASSSQLAGVDNEQFF.